Below are 2 T cell receptor beta chains sequenced from a single sample in a study of T cell changes during pregnancy in multiple sclerosis. Using immunoSEQ multiplex PCR, the repertoire was profiled, and TCRdb retains in-frame clones only, with some absent. The table includes some 77,000 clones, 90% to 95% detected once. Sequenced material: peripheral blood, taken after pregnancy. The receptors were gathered from a female donor in good health, enrolled as a control in a pregnancy study.

The rearrangement joins TRBV9 to TRBJ1-2; the match to TRBD1 covers 10 bases. Germline V gene sequence: CDR1 SGDLS, CDR2 YYNGEE. The J segment lost 5 bases and the V segment lost 3 bases, leaving 4 bases of the junction unmatched. This CDR3 is built from 14 residues. The CDR3 region is CASSARDRGYGYTF. CDR3 bases: TGTGCCAGCAGCGCCCGGGACAGGGGATATGGCTACACCTTC.

The gene calls are TRBV10-1 and TRBJ2-5; 13 bases align to TRBD2. The CDR3 loop spans 20 amino acids. Germline trimming cut 3 bases from V and 5 bases from J; bases unmatched to any gene: 18. Per the germline V gene, CDR1 is WNHNN and CDR2 is SYGVQD (reference sequence). CDR3 in DNA: TGCGCCAGCAGTGAAGTCCGCTGGACTAGCGGGAGATGGGAGGCCGAGACCCAGTACTTC. Translated: CASSEVRWTSGRWEAETQYF.